A single T cell receptor (beta chain) is shown here with its context. What it binds is not known. The data are from a study of a mutant IDH1 vaccine in newly diagnosed glioma. Study information: Each patient was administered eight vaccinations, scheduled in weeks 1, 3, 5, 7, 11, 15, 19 and 23.

Germline lookup yields CDR1 SGDLS and CDR2 YYNGEE. The V end was cut by 2 bases, the J end by 6 bases, with 12 bases between. The CDR3 loop spans 15 amino acids. Data came from immunoSEQ multiplex PCR; TCRdb stores just in-frame clones and leaves some out. This table holds 25,000 to 30,000 clones, 77% found once. As to time point: week 5, during vaccination. It was 300 ug of mutant IDH1 20-mer peptide that made up each vaccine dose, given with topical imiquimod. The rearrangement joins TRBV9 to TRBJ1-6; D gene uncertain. This specimen consisted of PBMCs, obtained from a glioma patient whose treatment included an IDH1 peptide vaccine. The TCR was taken from a man in his forties with glioma. In nucleotides, the CDR3 is TGTGCCAGCAGCGTTGCGGAGGTCGGTAATTCACCCCTCCACTTT. Encoded protein: CASSVAEVGNSPLHF.